The present T cell receptor beta chain was sequenced within a study of monozygotic twins with inflammatory bowel disease. Looked up from germline, CDR1 is MNHEY and CDR2 is SVGAGI. CDR3 size: 16 residues. Samples each yielded cDNA through eight separate reactions. Each UMI harboured a 6-nucleotide sample barcode and was appended via template switching. From its re-call of the 5' RACE reads, TCRdb lists each CDR3 protein once, without DNA. The table lists roughly 150,000 distinct CDR3 sequences. The TCR originated in a human donor with ulcerative colitis or Crohn's disease, or a healthy co-twin of an affected twin (not recorded which). The rearrangement uses TRBV6-5 and TRBJ2-2. Sequenced input: blood. The CDR3 sequence is CASSYGSVTNTGELFF.